This TCR beta chain was captured by sequencing in a study of shared clonotypes between healthy human individuals (dated by TCRdb to between 2020 and 2021). About the study as a whole: A couple of women and a few men aged 18 to 49 years were included in the cohort. To increase sequencing depth and limit assay-specific biases, different laboratories used diverse techniques to prepare libraries and sequence TCR repertoires. For each donor, CD4 naive and CD4 memory were each given three plates, CD8 naive was given two plates, and CD8 memory was given one plate. Between about 0.94 and 8.9 billion PBMCs per donor were obtained by leukapheresis. Blood TCR repertoires of about five healthy adults were deeply sequenced to estimate repertoire size and the extent of clonotype sharing between individuals. Overall study outcomes, separate from this receptor: Pairwise subsampling indicated that sequencing depth was expected to affect the degree of clonotype sharing among donors. Sampling was limited to blood, and TCR repertoires in tissue likely differ from TCR repertoires in blood. Rarefaction of sorted-subset datasets indicated incomplete sequencing despite the large sequencing depth. The genetic and exposure-history diversity represented was limited by the small number of donors. Naive subsets generally had larger estimated clonotype richness than memory subsets did. Compared with non-shared clonotypes, the clonotypes found in all four sorted-subset donors had higher generation probabilities. Roughly 5% of naive CD4, 3.5% of naive CD8, 2.3% of memory CD4, and about 0.4% of memory CD8 clonotypes were shared across several donors.

Looking up the germline V gene (reference sequence) yields CDR1 SEHNR and CDR2 FQNEAQ. Germline trimming: 5 bases from V, 14 bases from J; junction bases outside gene matches: 4. Inclusive of the bounding cysteine and phenylalanine, the CDR3 is 12 residues long. Left in the record is the CDR3 DNA by itself, 36 bases read in frame from the first base. Concerning this clone itself: Its antigen is unknown. No much larger clone exists at a distance of one base, and base qualities are not known.

Using the deep immunoSEQ assay, TCR CDR3 regions were amplified from genomic DNA by multiplex PCR. Extracted genomic DNA from each cell subset was distributed evenly across all wells of several immunoSEQ 96-well plates, and each plate was treated as a replicate. Each replicate PCR for sorted subsets received roughly 0.2 ug genomic DNA, equal to roughly 30,000 T cell genomes. Purified libraries were measured with a Qubit 3.0 fluorometer, size-checked on a Bioanalyzer 2100, and measured again with the KAPA Library Quantification kit. Every immunoSEQ 96-well plate was sequenced on a dedicated single-read 150-cycle Illumina NextSeq 550 flow cell. The original methods were these. Because the immunoSEQ output held only junctional sequences and lacked quality scores, the filtering could not match the filtering applied to full-length reads. To assign V/J genes and CDR3, sequences were annotated using PyIR, a Python wrapper for IgBLAST v1.9, with IMGT germline references. Any read was removed if the V/J assignment was weak (E-value above 1e-6), the CDR3 was missing, or the read contained stop codons, out-of-frame junctions, or ambiguous translated residues. V3J clonotypes were defined by identical inferred V gene, J gene, and CDR3 amino acid sequence. To compute the percentage overlap between repertoires, the number of shared unique clonotypes was divided by the size of the smaller repertoire. Richness of each repertoire was evaluated using RTK rarefaction, the Chao1 estimator, and Recon v2.1 estimates of unobserved clonotypes. Generation probabilities for all TCRbeta clonotypes obtained by the gDNA method from four donors were computed using OLGA. TCRdb holds this immuneACCESS table with in-frame rearrangements only. Some clones are missing; in checked studies, unresolved V genes explain under half, and the rest has no known cause. V, J and clone size are taken as reported in that table, and D and trimming were inferred from the DNA itself. The table for this sample lists 850,000 to 1,100,000 clones; roughly 77% of them were counted only once. Over 0.8% of the sample comes from the top ten.

Donors were healthy HIV-negative adults with no recently reported acute infections or vaccinations. Every donor was a Caucasian adult residing in Nashville, Tennessee, USA. CD4+ T cells were enriched through magnetic negative selection, after which naive cells were positively selected on CD45RA and the remaining negative fraction served as the memory subset. Blood was collected by leukapheresis, and PBMCs were isolated by Ficoll-Histopaque density gradient centrifugation and then cryopreserved in liquid nitrogen vapor phase. Purity and quantity of every magnetically sorted T cell population were checked by analytical flow cytometry. Each sorted fraction had its genomic DNA isolated and then quantified by UV absorbance on a Nanodrop 2000c.

Material for sequencing was memory CD4+ T cells from PBMCs. The cell subset or site tag for this specimen amounts to: CD45RA-negative fraction. The chain couples TRBV7-9 to TRBJ2-3, and TRBD2 aligns with 13 junction nucleotides. The TCR comes from a man aged 18 to 29 in good health. Some clones in this sample may be carry-over from other donors' samples. The CDR3 reads CASSPGLAGRYF. The sequence in DNA is TGTGCCAGCAGCCCGGGACTAGCGGGGAGGTATTTT. With the portions outside the CDR3 filled from the reference TRBV7-9 and TRBJ2-3 genes, the complete variable region becomes DTGVSQNPRHKITKRGQNVTFRCDPISEHNRLYWYRQTLGQGPEFLTYFQNEAQLEKSRLLSDRFSAERPKGSFSTLEIQRTEQGDSAMYLCASSPGLAGRYFGPGTRLTVL.